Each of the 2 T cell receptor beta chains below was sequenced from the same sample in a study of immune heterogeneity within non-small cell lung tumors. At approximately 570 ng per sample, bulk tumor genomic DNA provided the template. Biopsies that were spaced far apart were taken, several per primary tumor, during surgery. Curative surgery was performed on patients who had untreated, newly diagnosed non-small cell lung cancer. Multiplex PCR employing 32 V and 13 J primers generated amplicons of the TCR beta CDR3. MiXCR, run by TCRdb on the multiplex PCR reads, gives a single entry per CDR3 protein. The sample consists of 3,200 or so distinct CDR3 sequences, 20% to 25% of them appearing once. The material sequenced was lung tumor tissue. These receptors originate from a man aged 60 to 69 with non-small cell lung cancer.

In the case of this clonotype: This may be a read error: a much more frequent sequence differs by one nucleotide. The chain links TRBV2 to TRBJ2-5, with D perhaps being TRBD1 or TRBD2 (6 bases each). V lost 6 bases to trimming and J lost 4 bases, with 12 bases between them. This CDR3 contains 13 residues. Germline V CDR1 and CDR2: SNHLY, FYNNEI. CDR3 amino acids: CASRSGARETQYF. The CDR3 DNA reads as TGTGCCAGCAGGTCGGGGGCTAGAGAGACCCAGTACTTC.

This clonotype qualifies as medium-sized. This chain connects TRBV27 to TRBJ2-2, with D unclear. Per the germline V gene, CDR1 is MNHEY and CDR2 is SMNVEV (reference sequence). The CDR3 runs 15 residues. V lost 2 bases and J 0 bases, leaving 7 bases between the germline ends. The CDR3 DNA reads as TGTGCCAGCAGTTTAGCACCTACGAACACCGGGGAGCTGTTTTTT. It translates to CASSLAPTNTGELFF.